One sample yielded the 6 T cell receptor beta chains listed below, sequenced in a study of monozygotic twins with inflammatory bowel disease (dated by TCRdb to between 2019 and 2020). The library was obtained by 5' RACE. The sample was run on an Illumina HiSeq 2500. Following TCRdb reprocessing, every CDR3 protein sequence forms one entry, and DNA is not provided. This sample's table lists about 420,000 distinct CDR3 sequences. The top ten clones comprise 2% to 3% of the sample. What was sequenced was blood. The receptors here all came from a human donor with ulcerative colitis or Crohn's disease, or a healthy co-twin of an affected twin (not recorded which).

The CDR3 region is CAISGGANEQLFF. The chain combines TRBV10-3 with TRBJ1-4; without DNA, the TCRdb call of TRBD1 cannot be checked. In germline, CDR1 is ENHRY, CDR2 SYGVKD. The CDR3 is 13 amino acids.

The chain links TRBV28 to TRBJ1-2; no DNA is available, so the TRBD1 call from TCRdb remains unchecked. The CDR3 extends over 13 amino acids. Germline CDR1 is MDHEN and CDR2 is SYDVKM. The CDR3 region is CASSLGTEGGYTF.

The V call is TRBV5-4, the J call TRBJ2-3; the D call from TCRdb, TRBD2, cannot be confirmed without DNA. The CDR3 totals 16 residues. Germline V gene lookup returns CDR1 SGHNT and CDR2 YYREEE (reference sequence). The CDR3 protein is CASSFLRAGVPDTQYF.

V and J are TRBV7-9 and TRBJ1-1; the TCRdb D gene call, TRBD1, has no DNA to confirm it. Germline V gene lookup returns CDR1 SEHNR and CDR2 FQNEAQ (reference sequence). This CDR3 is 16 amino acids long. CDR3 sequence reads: CASSLGGPTSNTEAFF. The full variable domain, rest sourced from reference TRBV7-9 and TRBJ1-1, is DTGVSQNPRHKITKRGQNVTFRCDPISEHNRLYWYRQTLGQGPEFLTYFQNEAQLEKSRLLSDRFSAERPKGSFSTLEIQRTEQGDSAMYLCASSLGGPTSNTEAFFGQGTRLTVV.

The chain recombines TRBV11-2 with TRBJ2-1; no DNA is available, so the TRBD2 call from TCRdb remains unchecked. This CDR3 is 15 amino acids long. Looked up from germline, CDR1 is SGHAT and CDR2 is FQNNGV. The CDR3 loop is CASSSGGALYNEQSF.

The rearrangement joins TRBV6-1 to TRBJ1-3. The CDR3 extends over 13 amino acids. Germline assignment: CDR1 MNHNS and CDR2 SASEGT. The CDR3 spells CASKLADGNTIYF.